This paragraph reports one T cell receptor (beta chain). There is no known antigen for this receptor. No base quality information exists; no much larger clone differs at one position. The specimens were post-treatment primary, local recurrence and metastasis tumors obtained from patients with a poor prognosis. The sample belongs to a study of the immune and genomic landscape of osteosarcoma (dated by TCRdb to 2019 to 2021). Looking at the study overall: A total of around 48 pediatric and adult patients with high-grade osteosarcoma made up the overall cohort, and the median age at diagnosis was approximately 30 years (range about 5-81). Poor-risk disease was overrepresented in the cohort, as 73% of patients had an unfavorable pathologic response to standard therapy and more than 55% were deceased. Patients in the overall cohort were under 65% male, and 75% to 80% presented with localized disease at diagnosis. Osteosarcoma specimens were profiled with whole genome, RNA and T-cell receptor sequencing plus immunohistochemistry and reverse phase protein arrays so that immunogenic potential could be defined. The osteosarcoma immunogenomic landscape was characterized by integrating TCR sequencing results with transcriptome, protein array and immunostaining data. An explanation for the limited clinical activity of immune checkpoint inhibitors in osteosarcoma was sought in the study. Each of a few patients provided a couple of samples from the same tumor site.

TCR beta chain CDR3 regions were immunosequenced with the ImmunoSEQ Assay (Adaptive Biotechnologies). The study's processing was this. The ImmunoSEQ Analyzer platform was used to export TCRB rearrangements, read counts, read proportions and gene usage. Using productive rearrangements, T-cell clonality was calculated as 1 minus Pielou's evenness. Clonal space homeostasis binned clonotypes as rare, small, medium, large or hyperexpanded (0.01 to 1 of the repertoire). TCR productive clonality was compared across immune clusters C1, C2 and C3 using the Wilcoxon rank sum test. TCRdb holds this immuneACCESS table with in-frame rearrangements only. Some clones are missing; in checked studies, unresolved V genes explain under half, and the rest has no known cause. V, J and clone size were drawn from that table, and D and trimming were deduced from the DNA. Present in this sample are 4,000 to 6,000 clones, over 70% of which were seen just once. The top ten clonotypes cover 6% to 7% of the sample.

Results and caveats for the whole study, not just this receptor: Productive TCR clonality was found to be low overall, with an average of 0.09 and a maximum of 0.3, which suggested limited T-cell clonal expansion. Sample size was not determined by any statistical method, because osteosarcoma is rare and every possible sample was collected. Although TCR productive clonality was higher in the immune-hot C3 cluster than in the cold C1 cluster, TCR productive clonality was still low overall. Along with the frozen tumor specimens, matched blood was collected from just a couple of patients. In five cases a single hyperexpanded clone dominated the repertoire, and each of those five cases had fewer than 100 T-cell clonotypes. Rather than matched normal tissue, external data from normal skin and healthy peripheral blood provided the clonality benchmarks.

This TCR came from a human donor with osteosarcoma. Sequencing was performed on osteosarcoma tumor tissue from the lung.

The CDR3 corresponds to CASAPQGQINEKLFF. In nucleotides, the sequence is TGTGCCAGCGCTCCCCAGGGGCAGATTAATGAAAAACTGTTTTTT. The chain links TRBV7-9 with TRBJ1-4; D gene: possibly TRBD1, on 6 matching bases. The CDR3 measures 15 amino acids from cysteine to phenylalanine. The DNA shown is the 45-base CDR3, in frame from base 1. The junction carries 17 bases between V and J, which are trimmed by 8 bases and 4 bases respectively. From a lookup of the germline V gene (reference sequence), CDR1 and CDR2 are SEHNR and FQNEAQ. Supplemented by the reference TRBV7-9 and TRBJ1-4 proteins around the CDR3, the complete variable domain is DTGVSQNPRHKITKRGQNVTFRCDPISEHNRLYWYRQTLGQGPEFLTYFQNEAQLEKSRLLSDRFSAERPKGSFSTLEIQRTEQGDSAMYLCASAPQGQINEKLFFGSGTQLSVL.